Listed below are T cell receptor beta chains from one sample, sequenced in a study of OX40 agonist ivuxolimab in advanced cancers. This table comes from immunoSEQ multiplex PCR, and its TCRdb copy is limited to in-frame clones, with some not included. The sample holds 75,000 to 100,000 clones, about 91% seen once. The sequences come from CD4+ or CD8+ T cells sorted from blood, collected in a trial of the OX40 agonist ivuxolimab. Every receptor here comes from an adult with an advanced solid tumor such as melanoma, head and neck, liver or kidney cancer. CDR3s include the opening cysteine and the closing phenylalanine or tryptophan. D genes are given only for firm matches. The listing skips clone size in some rows; elsewhere it reads once, few, many or a size class.

j_gene: TRBJ2-1
v_gene: TRBV7-2
d_gene: -
abundance: -
CDR3aa: CASTMGGSSYNEQFF
CDR3nt: TGTGCCAGCACCATGGGGGGATCCTCCTACAATGAGCAGTTCTTC

j_gene: TRBJ1-1
v_gene: TRBV28
d_gene: -
abundance: -
CDR3aa: CASSFRVRSTEAFF
CDR3nt: TGTGCCAGCAGTTTTCGGGTCAGGAGCACTGAAGCTTTCTTT

j_gene: TRBJ2-7
v_gene: TRBV28
d_gene: -
abundance: -
CDR3aa: CASGPRGRSRNYEQYF
CDR3nt: TGTGCCAGCGGACCCCGAGGGCGTTCCCGGAACTACGAGCAGTACTTC

j_gene: TRBJ2-3
v_gene: TRBV5-1
d_gene: TRBD1
abundance: -
CDR3aa: CASSGGTGPGSDTQYF
CDR3nt: TGCGCCAGCAGCGGGGGGACAGGCCCTGGATCAGATACGCAGTATTTT

j_gene: TRBJ1-1
v_gene: TRBV18
d_gene: -
abundance: -
CDR3aa: CASSPLGPSGTAEAFF
CDR3nt: TGTGCCAGCTCACCACTGGGGCCATCCGGGACCGCTGAAGCTTTCTTT

j_gene: TRBJ2-7
v_gene: TRBV5-1
d_gene: TRBD2
abundance: -
CDR3aa: CASSLTGVSGGLGGEQYF
CDR3nt: TGCGCCAGCAGCCTTACGGGCGTTTCGGGAGGGCTGGGCGGCGAGCAGTACTTC

j_gene: TRBJ2-1
v_gene: TRBV14
d_gene: -
abundance: once
CDR3aa: CASSLLREDFYNEQFF
CDR3nt: TGTGCCAGCAGCCTTCTTAGAGAGGATTTCTACAATGAGCAGTTCTTC

j_gene: TRBJ1-2
v_gene: TRBV7-2
d_gene: TRBD1
abundance: -
CDR3aa: CASSFGTGLARGYTF
CDR3nt: TGTGCCAGCAGCTTTGGGACAGGTCTGGCTAGGGGCTACACCTTC

j_gene: TRBJ1-2
v_gene: TRBV7-8
d_gene: -
abundance: -
CDR3aa: CASSLEGNYGYTF
CDR3nt: TGTGCCAGCAGCTTGGAAGGGAACTATGGCTACACCTTC

j_gene: TRBJ1-2
v_gene: TRBV7-8
d_gene: TRBD1
abundance: -
CDR3aa: CASSSGQGSYGYTF
CDR3nt: TGTGCCAGCAGCTCAGGACAGGGGAGCTATGGCTACACCTTC

j_gene: TRBJ2-7
v_gene: TRBV11-2
d_gene: TRBD1
abundance: -
CDR3aa: CASSLGGTGEAGQYF
CDR3nt: TGTGCCAGCAGCTTAGGGGGGACAGGGGAAGCGGGGCAGTACTTC

j_gene: TRBJ2-7
v_gene: TRBV5-1
d_gene: TRBD2
abundance: -
CDR3aa: CASSEPGLAGYEQYF
CDR3nt: TGCGCCAGCAGCGAACCGGGACTAGCGGGTTACGAGCAGTACTTC

j_gene: TRBJ2-7
v_gene: TRBV2
d_gene: -
abundance: -
CDR3aa: CASRKSPTTGEQYF
CDR3nt: TGTGCCAGCAGGAAGTCACCGACCACGGGGGAGCAGTACTTC

j_gene: TRBJ2-7
v_gene: TRBV28
d_gene: TRBD2
abundance: once
CDR3aa: CASSLGLAATYEQYF
CDR3nt: TGTGCCAGTAGCCTAGGACTAGCCGCTACCTACGAGCAGTACTTC

j_gene: TRBJ2-1
v_gene: TRBV5-1
d_gene: TRBD2
abundance: -
CDR3aa: CASSFTLAGNNEQFF
CDR3nt: TGCGCCAGCAGTTTTACACTAGCGGGCAACAATGAGCAGTTCTTC

j_gene: TRBJ2-4
v_gene: TRBV28
d_gene: -
abundance: -
CDR3aa: CATRGPDIQYF
CDR3nt: TGTGCCACCCGGGGTCCTGACATTCAGTACTTC

j_gene: TRBJ2-5
v_gene: TRBV7-6
d_gene: TRBD2
abundance: -
CDR3aa: CASSPGLAQETQYF
CDR3nt: TGTGCCAGCAGTCCCGGACTAGCTCAAGAGACCCAGTACTTC

j_gene: TRBJ2-7
v_gene: TRBV5-4
d_gene: -
abundance: -
CDR3aa: CASSFRQGFDEQYF
CDR3nt: TGTGCCAGCAGCTTTCGACAAGGGTTCGACGAGCAGTACTTC

j_gene: TRBJ1-2
v_gene: TRBV7-2
d_gene: TRBD1
abundance: -
CDR3aa: CASSALTGRSGYTF
CDR3nt: TGTGCCAGCAGCGCCCTGACAGGGAGGAGTGGCTACACCTTC

j_gene: TRBJ2-1
v_gene: TRBV7-2
d_gene: TRBD2
abundance: few
CDR3aa: CASRYGLAGQNEQFF
CDR3nt: TGTGCCAGCAGATACGGACTAGCGGGCCAAAATGAGCAGTTCTTC

j_gene: TRBJ1-2
v_gene: TRBV27
d_gene: -
abundance: -
CDR3aa: CASSEGMLGGYTF
CDR3nt: TGTGCCAGCAGCGAGGGGATGCTAGGCGGCTACACCTTC

j_gene: TRBJ2-2
v_gene: TRBV18
d_gene: TRBD1
abundance: -
CDR3aa: CASSPPGQGPTGELFF
CDR3nt: TGTGCCAGCTCACCACCGGGACAGGGCCCCACCGGGGAGCTGTTTTTT

j_gene: TRBJ1-3
v_gene: TRBV28
d_gene: TRBD1
abundance: -
CDR3aa: CASSSGTGGFGNTIYF
CDR3nt: TGTGCCAGCAGTTCTGGGACAGGGGGATTCGGAAACACCATATATTTT

j_gene: TRBJ1-1
v_gene: TRBV6-1
d_gene: -
abundance: -
CDR3aa: CASSEAGQDTEAFF
CDR3nt: TGTGCCAGCAGTGAAGCGGGGCAGGACACTGAAGCTTTCTTT

j_gene: TRBJ2-2
v_gene: TRBV7-3
d_gene: -
abundance: few
CDR3aa: CASSPQNTGELFF
CDR3nt: TGTGCCAGCAGCCCACAGAACACCGGGGAGCTGTTTTTT

j_gene: TRBJ2-7
v_gene: TRBV27
d_gene: TRBD1
abundance: -
CDR3aa: CASRRGTGSSYEQYF
CDR3nt: TGTGCCAGCAGGAGGGGGACAGGTTCTTCCTACGAGCAGTACTTC

j_gene: TRBJ2-7
v_gene: TRBV11-1
d_gene: TRBD2
abundance: -
CDR3aa: CASSPGTRDEQYF
CDR3nt: TGTGCCAGCAGCCCCGGGACTAGAGACGAGCAGTACTTC

j_gene: TRBJ2-3
v_gene: TRBV4-3
d_gene: TRBD1
abundance: -
CDR3aa: CASSHQPGTGDTDTQYF
CDR3nt: TGCGCCAGCAGCCACCAACCCGGGACAGGGGACACAGATACGCAGTATTTT

j_gene: TRBJ2-1
v_gene: TRBV29-1
d_gene: -
abundance: -
CDR3aa: CSVVRTALRNEQFF
CDR3nt: TGCAGCGTTGTCCGGACAGCCTTACGGAATGAGCAGTTCTTC

j_gene: TRBJ1-1
v_gene: TRBV28
d_gene: -
abundance: -
CDR3aa: CASSFPGDTEAFF
CDR3nt: TGTGCCAGCAGTTTTCCAGGGGACACTGAAGCTTTCTTT

j_gene: TRBJ2-7
v_gene: TRBV7-2
d_gene: TRBD2
abundance: -
CDR3aa: CASSLVPLAGGVEQYF
CDR3nt: TGTGCCAGCAGCTTAGTCCCACTAGCGGGAGGAGTCGAGCAGTACTTC

j_gene: TRBJ2-7
v_gene: TRBV5-4
d_gene: TRBD1
abundance: -
CDR3aa: CASSPQKWDRNSYEQYF
CDR3nt: TGTGCCAGCAGCCCCCAAAAATGGGACAGAAATTCTTACGAGCAGTACTTC